The clone carrying this T cell receptor beta chain was recorded many times. Its specificity is not known. This sample was included in a study of T-cell reconstitution after alpha-beta-depleted transplantation in children. Findings and limits, study-wide: At the one-year point after transplant, T-cell counts and TCRbeta diversity were found to come mostly from T cells that had been newly produced.

It was with unique molecular identifiers that the TCRbeta library was prepared. TCRdb recomputed calls from the PCR reads with MiXCR, one row per CDR3 protein. Of around 270,000 distinct CDR3 sequences listed, over 9.5% are singletons. CDR3 size: 16 residues. The germline gives CDR1 SGHVS, CDR2 FQNEAQ. The ends lost 1 base at V and 8 bases at J; junction bases unmatched: 8. This specimen consisted of PBMCs, obtained before TCRalphabeta/CD19-depleted stem cell transplant. The receptor comes from a boy younger than two with acute myeloid leukemia, due to receive a stem cell transplant. The chain is built from TRBV7-8 and TRBJ2-1; 10 bases align to TRBD2. The CDR3 DNA sequence: TGTGCCAGCAGCTTAGTGGTGTCTAGCGGGAGCGATGAGCAGTTCTTC. Amino acids: CASSLVVSSGSDEQFF.